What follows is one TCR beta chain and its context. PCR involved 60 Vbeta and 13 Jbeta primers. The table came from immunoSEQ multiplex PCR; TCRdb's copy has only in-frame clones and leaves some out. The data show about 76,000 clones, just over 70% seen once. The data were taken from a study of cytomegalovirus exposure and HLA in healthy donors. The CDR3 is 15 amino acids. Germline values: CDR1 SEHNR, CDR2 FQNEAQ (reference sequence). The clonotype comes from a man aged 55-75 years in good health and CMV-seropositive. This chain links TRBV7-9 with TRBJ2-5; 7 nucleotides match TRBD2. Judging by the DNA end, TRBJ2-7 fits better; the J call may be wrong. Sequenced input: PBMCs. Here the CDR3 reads CASSLPSAGSYEQYF. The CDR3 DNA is TGTGCCAGCAGCTTACCTTCAGCGGGGTCCTACGAGCAGTACTTC.